The next 17 T cell receptor beta chains were all read from a single sample in a study of OX40 agonist ivuxolimab in advanced cancers. TCRdb's table, derived via immunoSEQ multiplex PCR, lists solely in-frame clones and lacks some. The sample lists some 80,000 clones; approximately 89% were seen once. Specimen: CD4+ or CD8+ T cells sorted from blood, collected in a trial of the OX40 agonist ivuxolimab. The origin of the receptors is an adult with an advanced solid tumor such as melanoma, head and neck, liver or kidney cancer.

The J gene is TRBJ1-2, the V gene TRBV19; D is possibly TRBD1 (5 bases). The CDR3 spans 14 residues. From germline, CDR1 is LNHDA and CDR2 SQIVND (reference sequence). Trimming stripped 5 bases from V and 2 bases from J, with 12 bases between. CDR3 nucleotide sequence: TGTGCCAGTAGTGACAGAAGACTAAACTATGGCTACACCTTC. Translating it yields CASSDRRLNYGYTF.

J is TRBJ1-5 and V is TRBV2; TRBD1 might be the D (6 bases). Looked up from germline, CDR1 is SNHLY and CDR2 is FYNNEI. The CDR3 runs 14 residues. V gave up 5 bases and J gave up 3 bases, with 11 bases separating them. CDR3 nucleotide sequence: TGTGCCAGCAGTCGACAGGACTCCAATCAGCCCCAGCATTTT. This encodes CASSRQDSNQPQHF.

The CDR3 DNA reads TGTGCCAGCAGCCCGGGATGGGTTGAAGGGAGCTACACCTTC. As protein: CASSPGWVEGSYTF. V and J are TRBV6-1 and TRBJ1-2; D call uncertain. The CDR3 has 14 residues. Trimming removed 6 bases from V and 9 bases from J, with 20 bases in between. The germline gives CDR1 MNHNS, CDR2 SASEGT.

This rearrangement joins TRBV15 to TRBJ2-2; D perhaps matches TRBD1 (5 bases). V lost 3 bases to trimming and J lost 0 bases, with 11 bases between them. This CDR3 has 16 amino acids. CDR1 and CDR2 from the germline V gene are LNHNV and YYDKDF (reference sequence). CDR3 sequence reads: CATSSVKGPNTGELFF. In nucleotides, the CDR3 is TGTGCCACCAGCAGTGTCAAGGGGCCGAACACCGGGGAGCTGTTTTTT.

DNA for the CDR3: TGCGCCAGCAGCCCGGGACAACTCGGATCTGAAGCTTTCTTT. This encodes CASSPGQLGSEAFF. V is TRBV5-1 and J is TRBJ1-1; the D gene is possibly TRBD1 (6 bases). CDR3 length: 14 residues. The germline gives CDR1 SGHRS, CDR2 YFSETQ. The germline V and J ends were trimmed by 4 bases and 6 bases, with 16 bases remaining between them.

The V and J genes are TRBV2 and TRBJ1-6, with D uncertain. The V end was cut by 2 bases, the J end by 9 bases, with 11 bases between. This CDR3 has 14 residues. Germline V lookup: CDR1 SNHLY, CDR2 FYNNEI. This CDR3 is CASSETVLGSPLHF. The CDR3 DNA reads TGTGCCAGCAGTGAAACGGTATTGGGTTCACCCCTCCACTTT.

This clone was counted once. V gene TRBV14 combines with J gene TRBJ1-2, with D unclear. Germline lookup yields CDR1 SGHDN and CDR2 FVKESK. Between the trimmed V and J ends, which lost 0 bases and 9 bases, there was a span of 11 bases. This CDR3 is 13 amino acids long. The CDR3 loop is CASSQESNRRYTF. CDR3 sequence (DNA): TGTGCCAGCAGCCAAGAGTCGAACAGACGCTACACCTTC.

The rearrangement joins TRBV18 to TRBJ1-5; D is uncertain. V was clipped by 3 bases and J by 5 bases, with 8 bases between them. CDR1 KGHSH and CDR2 LQKENI come from the germline V gene. This CDR3 has 13 residues. The CDR3 reads CASSPWRDQPQHF. CDR3 in DNA: TGTGCCAGCTCACCCTGGAGAGATCAGCCCCAGCATTTT. Looking up the rest from reference TRBV18 and TRBJ1-5 gives the full variable domain: NAGVMQNPRHLVRRRGQEARLRCSPMKGHSHVYWYRQLPEEGLKFMVYLQKENIIDESGMPKERFSAEFPKEGPSILRIQQVVRGDSAAYFCASSPWRDQPQHFGDGTRLSIL.

Only a few counts were recorded for this clone. This chain joins TRBV28 and TRBJ1-3; the D gene is possibly TRBD1 (5 bases). The germline V gene encodes CDR1 MDHEN and CDR2 SYDVKM. The V end lost 8 bases, the J end lost 0 bases, and 17 bases lay between the germline ends. The CDR3 consists of 16 residues. The CDR3 DNA reads as TGTGCCAGCCTCCGGGGGGGAAAAAGCTCTGGAAACACCATATATTTT. Translation gives CASLRGGKSSGNTIYF.

The chain carries TRBV5-1 and TRBJ2-2; no reliable D call. The CDR3 consists of 13 residues. Per the germline V gene, CDR1 is SGHRS and CDR2 is YFSETQ. V was cut by 1 base and J by 4 bases, with 5 bases left in between. The CDR3 protein is CASSLSVTGELFF. The CDR3, as DNA: TGCGCCAGCAGCTTGTCAGTCACCGGGGAGCTGTTTTTT.

This chain connects TRBV13 to TRBJ2-3; weak D call: TRBD1 (6 bases). The CDR3 totals 15 residues. Trimming pared 5 bases from V and 0 bases from J, leaving 12 bases between. From germline, CDR1 is PRHDT and CDR2 FYEKMQ (reference sequence). CDR3 DNA: TGTGCCAGCAGCCTGGGGGCTACTAGCACAGATACGCAGTATTTT. Its translation is CASSLGATSTDTQYF.

The CDR3 nucleotides read TGTGCCAGCAGCCCCGGGGGGGATACGCAGTATTTT. Its translation is CASSPGGDTQYF. This sequence joins TRBV6-5 and TRBJ2-3; 7 nucleotides agree with TRBD2. The V and J ends lost 6 bases and 6 bases, in that order; junction bases with no gene match: 3. Germline CDR1 and CDR2: MNHEY and SVGAGI. This CDR3 comprises 12 residues.

The gene calls are TRBV6-5 and TRBJ1-2, with unresolved D. This CDR3 has 14 residues. Germline CDR1 reads MNHEY; CDR2 reads SVGAGI. Trimming stripped 2 bases from V and 8 bases from J, with 15 bases between. In DNA, the CDR3 is TGTGCCAGCAGTTACACCCGAGGCGCGGGGGGCTACACCTTC. Translated: CASSYTRGAGGYTF.

The rearrangement uses TRBV2 and TRBJ1-1, with D unresolved. CDR1 is SNHLY, CDR2 FYNNEI, per germline. The CDR3 covers 12 residues. Trimming cost V 4 bases and J 7 bases, with 10 bases left between them. CDR3 sequence reads: CASSVTLGEAFF. For the CDR3, the DNA is TGTGCCAGCAGTGTCACATTGGGTGAAGCTTTCTTT.

J is TRBJ1-2 and V is TRBV7-9; TRBD1 agrees at 8 bases. Germline V gene data show CDR1 as SEHNR and CDR2 as FQNEAQ (reference sequence). The CDR3 length is 15 residues. Trimming cost V 5 bases and J 4 bases; bases outside gene matches: 9. The CDR3 coding sequence is TGTGCCAGCAGCCCCATAGCAGGGGGCTCCTATGGCTACACCTTC. As protein: CASSPIAGGSYGYTF.

V gene TRBV5-1 combines with J gene TRBJ2-7, with a tentative D call TRBD2 (6 bases). CDR1 is SGHRS, CDR2 YFSETQ, per germline. The V end lost 3 bases, the J end lost 2 bases, and 9 bases lay between the germline ends. This CDR3 has 13 amino acids. CDR3: CASSWTTAYEQYF. CDR3 DNA: TGCGCCAGCAGCTGGACTACGGCCTACGAGCAGTACTTC.

This chain connects TRBV29-1 to TRBJ1-3; tentatively, D is TRBD1 (6 bases). This CDR3 contains 15 residues. Germline V CDR1 and CDR2: SQVTM, ANQGSEA. Trimming cost V 4 bases and J 2 bases, with 15 bases left between them. CDR3 DNA sequence: TGCAGCGTTGCCCCGGGATCAGGGGCTGGAAACACCATATATTTT. This codes for CSVAPGSGAGNTIYF.